Described below is a single TCR beta chain sequence and its context. The data are from a study of T-cell reconstitution after alpha-beta-depleted transplantation in children. Library preparation (for TCRbeta) was performed with unique molecular identifiers. One entry per CDR3 protein results from TCRdb running MiXCR on the PCR reads. The table shows around 500,000 distinct CDR3 sequences, with roughly an eighth occurring only once. The trim removed 4 bases at V and 2 bases at J, leaving 4 bases unmatched. The CDR3 runs to 15 residues. This chain uses TRBV12-3 or TRBV12-4 with TRBJ2-1; 8 bases match TRBD2. The specimen comprised PBMCs from the stem cell graft donor, sampled from the stem cell graft. The origin of this receptor is a human donor who donated a stem cell graft to a child with combined immunodeficiency. The CDR3 DNA reads as TGTGCCAGCAGTTGGGGCGGGAGGACCTACAATGAGCAGTTCTTC. Protein product: CASSWGGRTYNEQFF.